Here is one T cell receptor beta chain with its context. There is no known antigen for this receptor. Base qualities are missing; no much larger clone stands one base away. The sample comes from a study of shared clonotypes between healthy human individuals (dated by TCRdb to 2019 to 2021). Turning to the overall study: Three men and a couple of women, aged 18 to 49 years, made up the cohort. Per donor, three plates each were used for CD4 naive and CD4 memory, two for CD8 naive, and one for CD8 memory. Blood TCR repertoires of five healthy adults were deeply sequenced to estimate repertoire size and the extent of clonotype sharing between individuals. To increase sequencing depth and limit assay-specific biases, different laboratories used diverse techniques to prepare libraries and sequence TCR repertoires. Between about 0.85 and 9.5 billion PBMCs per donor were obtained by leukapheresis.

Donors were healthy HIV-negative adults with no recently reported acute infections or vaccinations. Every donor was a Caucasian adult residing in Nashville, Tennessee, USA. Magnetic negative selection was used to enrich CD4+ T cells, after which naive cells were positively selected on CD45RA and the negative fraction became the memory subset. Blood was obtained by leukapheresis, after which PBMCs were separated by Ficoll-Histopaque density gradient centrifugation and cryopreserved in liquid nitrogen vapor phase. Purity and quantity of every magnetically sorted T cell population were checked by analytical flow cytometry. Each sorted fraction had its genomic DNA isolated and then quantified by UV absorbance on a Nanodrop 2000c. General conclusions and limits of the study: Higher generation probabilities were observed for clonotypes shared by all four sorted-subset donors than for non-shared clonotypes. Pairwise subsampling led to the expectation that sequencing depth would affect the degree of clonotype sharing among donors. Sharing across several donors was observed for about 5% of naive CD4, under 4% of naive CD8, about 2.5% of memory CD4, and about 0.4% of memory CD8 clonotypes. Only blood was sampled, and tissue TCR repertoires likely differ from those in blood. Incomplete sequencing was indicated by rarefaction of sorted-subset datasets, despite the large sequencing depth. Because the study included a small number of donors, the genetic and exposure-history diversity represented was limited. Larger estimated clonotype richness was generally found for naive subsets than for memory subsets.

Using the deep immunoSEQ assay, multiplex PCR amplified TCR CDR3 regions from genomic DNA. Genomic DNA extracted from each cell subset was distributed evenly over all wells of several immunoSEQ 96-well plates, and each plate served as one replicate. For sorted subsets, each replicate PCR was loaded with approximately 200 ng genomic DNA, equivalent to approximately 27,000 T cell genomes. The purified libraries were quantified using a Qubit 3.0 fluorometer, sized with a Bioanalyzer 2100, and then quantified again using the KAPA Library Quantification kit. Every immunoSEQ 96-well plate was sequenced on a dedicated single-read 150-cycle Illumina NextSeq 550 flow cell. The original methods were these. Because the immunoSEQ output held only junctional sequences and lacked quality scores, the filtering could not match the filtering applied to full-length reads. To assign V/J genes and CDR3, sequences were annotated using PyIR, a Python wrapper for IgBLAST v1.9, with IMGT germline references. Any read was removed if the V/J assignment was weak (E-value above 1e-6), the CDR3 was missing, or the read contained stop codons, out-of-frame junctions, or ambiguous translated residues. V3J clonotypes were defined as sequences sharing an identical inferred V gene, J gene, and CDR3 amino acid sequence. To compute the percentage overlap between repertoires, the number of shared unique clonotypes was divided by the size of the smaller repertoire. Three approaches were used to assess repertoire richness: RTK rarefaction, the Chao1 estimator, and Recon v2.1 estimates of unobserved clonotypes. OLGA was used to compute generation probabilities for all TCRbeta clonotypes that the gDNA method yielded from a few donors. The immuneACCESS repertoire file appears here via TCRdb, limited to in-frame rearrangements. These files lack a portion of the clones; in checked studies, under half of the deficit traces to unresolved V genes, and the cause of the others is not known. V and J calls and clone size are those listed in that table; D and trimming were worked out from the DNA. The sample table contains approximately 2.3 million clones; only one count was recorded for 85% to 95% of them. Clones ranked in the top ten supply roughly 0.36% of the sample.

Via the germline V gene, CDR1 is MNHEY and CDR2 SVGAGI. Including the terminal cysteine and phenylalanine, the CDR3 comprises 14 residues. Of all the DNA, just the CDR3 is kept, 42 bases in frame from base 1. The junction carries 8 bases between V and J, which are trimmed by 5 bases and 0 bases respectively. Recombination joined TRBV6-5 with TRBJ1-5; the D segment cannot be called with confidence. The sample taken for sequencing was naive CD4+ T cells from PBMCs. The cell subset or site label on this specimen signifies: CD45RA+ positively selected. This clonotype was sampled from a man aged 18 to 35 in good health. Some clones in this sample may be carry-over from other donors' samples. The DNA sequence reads TGTGCCAGCAGTGCGGGCCTTAGCAATCAGCCCCAGCATTTT. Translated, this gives CASSAGLSNQPQHF.